What follows are 21 T cell receptor beta chains derived from one specimen sequenced in a study of T cell responses to AZD1222 COVID-19 vaccine. Data came from immunoSEQ multiplex PCR; TCRdb stores just in-frame clones and leaves some out. Among around 150,000 clones listed, around 90% were seen once. Specimen: peripheral blood, collected on day 0 of MenACWY control vaccination. The receptor set was obtained from an adult in good health.

The genes are TRBV27 and TRBJ2-7; maybe TRBD1 (6 bases). V lost 7 bases and J 2 bases, leaving 6 bases between the germline ends. Germline loops: CDR1 MNHEY, CDR2 SMNVEV (reference sequence). This CDR3 contains 11 residues. DNA for the CDR3: TGTGCCAGCACAGGGGCCTACGAGCAGTACTTC. Translating gives CASTGAYEQYF.

The chain carries TRBV14 and TRBJ2-3; the D call may be TRBD1 or TRBD2 (5 bases each). V shed 0 bases and J shed 1 base, with 11 bases lying between them. The length of the CDR3 is 16 residues. Per the germline V gene, CDR1 is SGHDN and CDR2 is FVKESK. The CDR3 here is CASSQDRGGGTDTQYF. The CDR3 region has the DNA TGTGCCAGCAGCCAAGATCGTGGGGGAGGCACAGATACGCAGTATTTT. The variable domain in full, with the rest retrieved from reference TRBV14 and TRBJ2-3, is EAGVTQFPSHSVIEKGQTVTLRCDPISGHDNLYWYRRVMGKEIKFLLHFVKESKQDESGMPNNRFLAERTGGTYSTLKVQPAELEDSGVYFCASSQDRGGGTDTQYFGPGTRLTVL.

The chain uses TRBV11-3 and TRBJ2-1; D is possibly TRBD1 or TRBD2 (7 bases each). The CDR3 has 15 residues. Germline-derived CDR1 and CDR2 are SGHNT and YENEEA. V shed 5 bases and J shed 8 bases, with 19 bases lying between them. The CDR3 loop is CASSPGGTGRDEQFF. The CDR3 DNA sequence: TGTGCCAGCAGCCCAGGGGGGACTGGGAGGGATGAGCAGTTCTTC. Full variable domain (remainder filled in from reference TRBV11-3 and TRBJ2-1): EAGVVQSPRYKIIEKKQPVAFWCNPISGHNTLYWYLQNLGQGPELLIRYENEEAVDDSQLPKDRFSAERLKGVDSTLKIQPAELGDSAVYLCASSPGGTGRDEQFFGPGTRLTVL.

The chain combines TRBV9 with TRBJ2-1; TRBD2 aligns across 11 bases. The trim removed 3 bases at V and 7 bases at J, leaving 9 bases unmatched. The V gene's germline CDR1 is SGDLS and CDR2 YYNGEE. The CDR3 loop spans 16 amino acids. CDR3 sequence (DNA): TGTGCCAGCAGCGCGTCTCGCTTAGCGGGAGGGAATGAGCAGTTCTTC. The encoded protein is CASSASRLAGGNEQFF.

The chain has TRBV19 and TRBJ2-7, with D possibly being TRBD2 (6 bases). CDR3 size: 13 residues. Germline V gene sequence: CDR1 LNHDA, CDR2 SQIVND (reference sequence). V was trimmed by 4 bases and J by 2 bases, leaving 9 bases between them. CDR3 in amino acids: CASSKGLTYEQYF. The CDR3 DNA reads as TGTGCCAGTAGTAAAGGACTAACCTACGAGCAGTACTTC.

The gene calls are TRBV6-1 and TRBJ2-3; tentatively, D is TRBD1 (6 bases). V gave up 4 bases and J gave up 5 bases, with 19 bases separating them. The CDR3 loop spans 16 amino acids. The germline V gene has CDR1 MNHNS and CDR2 SASEGT. The DNA of the CDR3 is TGTGCCAGCAGTGCCTGGACCTACAGGGTGGAAGATACGCAGTATTTT. Translated, it gives CASSAWTYRVEDTQYF.

This clone was detected once. The rearrangement joins TRBV13 to TRBJ1-6; 7 bases map to TRBD1. Germline values: CDR1 PRHDT, CDR2 FYEKMQ (reference sequence). The CDR3 extends over 15 amino acids. V shed 5 bases and J 9 bases; nucleotides not matched to a gene: 10. The CDR3 spells CASSGRGEFGSPLHF. The CDR3 region has the DNA TGTGCCAGCAGCGGCAGGGGGGAGTTTGGTTCACCCCTCCACTTT.

This sequence joins TRBV4-3 and TRBJ2-7; 12 nucleotides agree with TRBD2. The germline CDR1 and CDR2 sequences are LGHNA and YSLEER. V lost 6 bases and J lost 3; bases outside the gene matches: 3. This CDR3 is 14 amino acids long. CDR3 sequence: CASSRTSGIYEQYF. CDR3 coding DNA: TGCGCCAGCAGTCGGACTAGCGGGATCTACGAGCAGTACTTC.

The chain couples TRBV28 to TRBJ2-7, with 8 bases identical to TRBD2. Unmatched junction bases numbered 11, after V lost 7 bases and J lost 3 bases. There are 15 residues in the CDR3. CDR1 and CDR2 from the germline V gene are MDHEN and SYDVKM. The CDR3 DNA is TGTGCCAGCACCACACTCCCGGGACTAGACTACGAGCAGTACTTC. Encoded protein: CASTTLPGLDYEQYF.

V and J are TRBV14 and TRBJ2-1; weak D call: TRBD2 (5 bases). The V gene's germline CDR1 is SGHDN and CDR2 FVKESK. V was shortened by 1 base and J by 9 bases, with 19 bases between the two germline ends. The CDR3 has 16 amino acids. The CDR3 nucleotides read TGTGCCAGCAGCCAAGGAGGCGGGCTAGGAACGGGTGAGCAGTTCTTC. Translation: CASSQGGGLGTGEQFF.

The chain couples TRBV5-5 to TRBJ1-3; possible D gene TRBD1, 5 bases. The ends were cut back, 2 bases at V and 3 bases at J, with 9 bases in the middle. The CDR3 totals 14 residues. In germline, CDR1 is SGHKS, CDR2 YYEKEE (reference sequence). Here the CDR3 reads CASSLSRDGNTIYF. The CDR3, as DNA: TGTGCCAGCAGCTTAAGCAGGGATGGAAACACCATATATTTT.

This chain uses TRBV6-1 with TRBJ2-5; 10 positions agree with TRBD2. CDR3 length equals 15 residues. Germline loops: CDR1 MNHNS, CDR2 SASEGT. J gave up 4 bases and V 2 bases, and 4 bases lay outside the gene matches. Here the CDR3 reads CASSELAGGGETQYF. CDR3 nucleotides: TGTGCCAGCAGTGAATTAGCGGGGGGAGGAGAGACCCAGTACTTC.

This clone was observed a few times. The chain links TRBV4-2 to TRBJ1-2, with 8 bases matching TRBD1. The J segment lost 4 bases and the V segment lost 5 bases, leaving 15 bases of the junction unmatched. From germline, CDR1 is LGHNA and CDR2 YNFKEQ. The CDR3 runs 17 residues. The CDR3 region has the DNA TGTGCCAGCAGCTCTCACGGCGGACAGGGCTTTATCTATGGCTACACCTTC. Its translation: CASSSHGGQGFIYGYTF.

This chain joins TRBV30 and TRBJ1-2, with D tentatively TRBD1 (5 bases). Looked up from germline, CDR1 is GTSNPN and CDR2 is SVGIG (reference sequence). CDR3 length: 13 residues. V lost 0 bases to trimming and J lost 6 bases, with 11 bases between them. CDR3: CAWSVGTINGYTF. CDR3 DNA: TGTGCCTGGAGTGTCGGGACTATTAATGGCTACACCTTC. Using reference TRBV30 and TRBJ1-2 for the parts outside the CDR3, the full variable domain is SQTIHQWPATLVQPVGSPLSLECTVEGTSNPNLYWYRQAAGRGLQLLFYSVGIGQISSEVPQNLSASRPQDRQFILSSKKLLLSDSGFYLCAWSVGTINGYTFGSGTRLTVV.

The V gene is TRBV2, the J gene TRBJ2-7; D perhaps matches TRBD1 (7 bases). Germline V gene sequence: CDR1 SNHLY, CDR2 FYNNEI. The CDR3 has 18 amino acids. V lost 3 bases and J lost 6, with 27 bases in between. The CDR3 DNA reads as TGTGCCAGCAGTGAGACAATCCCGGGACAGCGATACGGGGGCGAGCAGTACTTC. It yields the protein CASSETIPGQRYGGEQYF.

This sequence joins TRBV29-1 and TRBJ1-1, with 7 bases lining up with TRBD1. This CDR3 spans 10 amino acids. Germline trimming cut 4 bases from V and 7 bases from J; bases unmatched to any gene: 0. Germline CDR1 SQVTM, CDR2 ANQGSEA. CDR3 sequence: CSVGDSEAFF. The CDR3, as DNA: TGCAGCGTTGGGGACAGTGAAGCTTTCTTT.

V and J are TRBV11-2 and TRBJ1-2, with D possibly matching TRBD1 (5 bases). V dropped 0 bases and J dropped 4 bases, with 9 bases sitting between them. This CDR3 is 14 amino acids long. The V gene's germline CDR1 is SGHAT and CDR2 FQNNGV. CDR3 sequence: CASSLDRGSYGYTF. The CDR3 coding sequence is TGTGCCAGCAGCTTAGATCGGGGCAGCTATGGCTACACCTTC.

The chain recombines TRBV7-3 with TRBJ2-7; TRBD2 matches at 13 bases. The CDR3 contains 14 residues. Germline lookup yields CDR1 SGHTA and CDR2 FQGTGA. V shed 5 bases, J shed 7 bases, and the junction held 5 bases outside the gene matches. The DNA for the CDR3 is TGTGCCAGCAGCCCCGGGACTAGCGGGACAGAGCAGTACTTC. Its translation: CASSPGTSGTEQYF.

The chain recombines TRBV30 with TRBJ2-7; the match to TRBD1 covers 9 bases. V lost 5 bases and J lost 6; bases outside the gene matches: 2. The germline gives CDR1 GTSNPN, CDR2 SVGIG (reference sequence). The CDR3 consists of 11 residues. In DNA form, the CDR3 reads TGTGCCTGGTGGGACAGGGCCGAGCAGTACTTC. This gives the protein CAWWDRAEQYF.

This chain joins TRBV6-5 and TRBJ1-2; 7 bases fit TRBD1. Trimming cost V 7 bases and J 5 bases; bases outside gene matches: 7. This CDR3 contains 13 residues. Per the germline V gene, CDR1 is MNHEY and CDR2 is SVGAGI. CDR3 nucleotide sequence: TGTGCCAGCACCCCCGGGACAGCATATGGCTACACCTTC. Translated: CASTPGTAYGYTF.

This clone was observed a handful of times. The chain recombines TRBV5-1 with TRBJ2-7; a possible D gene is TRBD1 (5 bases). The germline V and J ends were trimmed by 4 bases and 1 base, with 12 bases remaining between them. The CDR3 totals 14 residues. In germline, CDR1 is SGHRS, CDR2 YFSETQ. The chain's CDR3 is CASSPDSLSYEQYF. The CDR3 region has the DNA TGCGCCAGCAGCCCTGACAGCCTTTCCTACGAGCAGTACTTC.